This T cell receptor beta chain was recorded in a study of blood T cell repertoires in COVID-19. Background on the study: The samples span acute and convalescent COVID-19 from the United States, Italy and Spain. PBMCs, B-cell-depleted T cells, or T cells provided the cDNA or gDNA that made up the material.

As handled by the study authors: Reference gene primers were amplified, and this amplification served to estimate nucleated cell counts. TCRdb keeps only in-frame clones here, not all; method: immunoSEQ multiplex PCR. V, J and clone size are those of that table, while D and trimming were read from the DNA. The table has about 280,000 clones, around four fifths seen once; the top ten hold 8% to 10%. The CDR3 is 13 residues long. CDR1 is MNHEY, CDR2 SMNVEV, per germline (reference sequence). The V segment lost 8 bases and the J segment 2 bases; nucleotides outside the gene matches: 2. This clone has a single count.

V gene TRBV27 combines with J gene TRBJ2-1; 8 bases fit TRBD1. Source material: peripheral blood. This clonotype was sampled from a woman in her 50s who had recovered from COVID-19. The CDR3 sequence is CASGTGPYNEQFF. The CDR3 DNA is TGTGCCAGCGGGACAGGTCCCTACAATGAGCAGTTCTTC.